What follows are 11 T cell receptor beta chains derived from one specimen sequenced in a study of post-analysis software for immune sequencing data. These receptors lack a known antigen. Unique-molecular-identifier-tagged TCR beta cDNA libraries were used. Using its own MiXCR run on the PCR reads, TCRdb lists one record per CDR3 protein. The data hold approximately 440,000 distinct CDR3 sequences, with roughly 45% observed a single time. Overall study findings and caveats: Elevated frequency relative to controls characterized roughly 5 TRBV segments in patients, TRBV5-6, TRBV5-1 and TRBV20-1 among them.

Sequencing input: blood. Receptors were obtained from a girl under 18 with multiple sclerosis.

This clonotype was observed a handful of times. The V and J genes are TRBV3-1 and TRBJ1-1; D not certain. V shed 1 base and J shed 4 bases, with 4 bases lying between them. This CDR3 spans 12 amino acids. The germline V gene encodes CDR1 LGHDT and CDR2 YNNKEL (reference sequence). The CDR3 nucleotides read TGTGCCAGCAGCCAAGGAACCACTGAAGCTTTCTTT. This translates into CASSQGTTEAFF.

The chain combines TRBV18 with TRBJ2-3; possibly TRBD1 for D (6 bases). Germline V gene data show CDR1 as KGHSH and CDR2 as LQKENI. V lost 5 bases and J lost 4, with 13 bases in between. The CDR3 sequence is 14 residues long. This CDR3 is CASSNYRDSDTQYF. CDR3 DNA: TGTGCCAGCTCAAATTACAGGGATTCAGATACGCAGTATTTT.

This clonotype occurred a few times. The chain employs TRBV12-3 or TRBV12-4 and TRBJ2-1, with TRBD2 as a possible D gene (7 bases). Trimming pared 8 bases from V and 15 bases from J, leaving 23 bases between. The CDR3 runs to 13 residues. For the CDR3, the DNA is TGTGCCAGCCTCGATGGCCCACAGGGAGGGCTGTTCTTC. This gives the protein CASLDGPQGGLFF.

The chain uses TRBV20-1 and TRBJ2-5, with D perhaps TRBD2 (6 bases). Looked up from germline, CDR1 is DFQATT and CDR2 is SNEGSKA (reference sequence). V dropped 2 bases and J dropped 5 bases, with 9 bases sitting between them. The CDR3 has 12 amino acids. The CDR3 is CSARLAAETQYF. The CDR3 DNA is TGCAGTGCTAGATTAGCGGCGGAGACCCAGTACTTC.

This chain connects TRBV15 to TRBJ1-4; TRBD1 is a possible D gene (5 bases). The CDR3 has 15 amino acids. Trimming left V 0 bases short and J 15 bases short, with 20 bases between. Germline-derived CDR1 and CDR2 are LNHNV and YYDKDF (reference sequence). Written as DNA, the CDR3 is TGTGCCACCAGCAGAGATCGGGTCAGGCGGGGACTAGTGTTTTTT. Its protein is CATSRDRVRRGLVFF.

This clonotype appeared a few times. The rearrangement uses TRBV20-1 and TRBJ2-7; D remains ambiguous. This CDR3 comprises 15 residues. V was shortened by 0 bases and J by 0 bases, with 12 bases between the two germline ends. Germline CDR1 reads DFQATT; CDR2 reads SNEGSKA (reference sequence). CDR3 bases: TGCAGTGCTAGAGATCAGTCCCTCCCCTCCTACGAGCAGTACTTC. Encoded protein: CSARDQSLPSYEQYF.

This clonotype has more than one count but fewer than ten. This chain links TRBV12-3 or TRBV12-4 with TRBJ2-5, with 8 bases that match TRBD2. Losses at the gene ends were 2 bases for V and 4 bases for J; bases not matched to a gene: 3. The CDR3 is 14 amino acids. In nucleotides, the CDR3 is TGTGCCAGCAGTTTAAGCGGGAGAGGAGAGACCCAGTACTTC. The encoded protein is CASSLSGRGETQYF.

The table lists this clonotype with many counts. V is TRBV25-1 and J is TRBJ1-6; 7 nucleotides align to TRBD1. Germline CDR1 is MGHDK and CDR2 is SYGVNS. The V and J ends lost 1 base and 7 bases, in that order; junction bases with no gene match: 4. The CDR3 loop spans 15 amino acids. The CDR3 coding sequence is TGTGCCAGCAGTGAATGGGGACAGACAAATTCACCCCTCCACTTT. It is translated as CASSEWGQTNSPLHF.

The chain has TRBV5-1 and TRBJ2-7; 10 bases are shared with TRBD2. V trimming: 0 bases; J trimming: 1 base; junction bases outside the gene matches: 7. Germline CDR1 and CDR2: SGHRS and YFSETQ. This CDR3 has 17 amino acids. As DNA, the CDR3 is TGCGCCAGCAGCTTGGTAGGCTCACTAGCGGGATCCTACGAGCAGTACTTC. Protein sequence: CASSLVGSLAGSYEQYF.

This clonotype was recorded a few times. The chain is built from TRBV14 and TRBJ2-1; TRBD2 aligns across 9 bases. Germline CDR1 is SGHDN and CDR2 is FVKESK. The CDR3 loop spans 17 amino acids. J lost 5 bases, V lost 3 bases, and 11 bases had no gene match. Here the CDR3 DNA reads TGTGCCAGCAGCCAGATATCTAGCGGGGAAACTGACAATGAGCAGTTCTTC. Protein sequence: CASSQISSGETDNEQFF.

Note on this clonotype: Its ends do not fully match the called genes, so a read error is possible. The chain joins TRBV7-9 to TRBJ2-5, with D hard to call. The DNA end is more similar to TRBJ2-7, so the J call may be wrong. The CDR3 runs 15 residues. Germline V gene sequence: CDR1 SEHNR, CDR2 FQNEAQ (reference sequence). The CDR3 protein is CVSSLANGPTDEQYF. The CDR3 bases are TGTGTCAGCAGCTTAGCTAACGGACCGACCGACGAGCAGTACTTC.